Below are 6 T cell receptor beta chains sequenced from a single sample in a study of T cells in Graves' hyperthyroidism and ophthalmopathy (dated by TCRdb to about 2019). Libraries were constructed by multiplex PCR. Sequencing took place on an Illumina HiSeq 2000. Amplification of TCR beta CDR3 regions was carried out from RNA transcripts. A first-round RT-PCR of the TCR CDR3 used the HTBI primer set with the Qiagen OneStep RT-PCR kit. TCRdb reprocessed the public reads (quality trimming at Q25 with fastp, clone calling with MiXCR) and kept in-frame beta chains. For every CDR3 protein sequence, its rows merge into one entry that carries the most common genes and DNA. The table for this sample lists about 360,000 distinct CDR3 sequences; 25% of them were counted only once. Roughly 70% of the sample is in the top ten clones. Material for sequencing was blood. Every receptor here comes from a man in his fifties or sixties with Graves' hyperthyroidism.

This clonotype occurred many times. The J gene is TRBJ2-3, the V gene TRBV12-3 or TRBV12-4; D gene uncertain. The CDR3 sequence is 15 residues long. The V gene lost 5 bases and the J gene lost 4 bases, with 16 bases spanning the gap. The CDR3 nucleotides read TGTGCCAGCAGTCCCGACGGGCAGTCCGCAGATACGCAGTATTTT. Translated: CASSPDGQSADTQYF.

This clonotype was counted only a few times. The CDR3 spells CATSRGSRNIQYF. As DNA, the CDR3 is TGTGCCACCAGCAGAGGGTCGAGGAACATTCAGTACTTC. This chain links TRBV15 with TRBJ2-4, with D unresolved. The CDR3 is made up of 13 amino acids. Germline CDR1 reads LNHNV; CDR2 reads YYDKDF (reference sequence). Trimming pared 1 base from V and 7 bases from J, leaving 8 bases between.

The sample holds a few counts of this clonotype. The CDR3 DNA is TGTGCCAGCAACCGGGCCGGTTCTGAAGCTTTCTTT. It encodes CASNRAGSEAFF. The rearrangement uses TRBV6-1 and TRBJ1-1; D ambiguous. V was cut by 7 bases and J by 6 bases, with 12 bases left in between. Germline CDR1 MNHNS, CDR2 SASEGT. The CDR3 covers 12 residues.

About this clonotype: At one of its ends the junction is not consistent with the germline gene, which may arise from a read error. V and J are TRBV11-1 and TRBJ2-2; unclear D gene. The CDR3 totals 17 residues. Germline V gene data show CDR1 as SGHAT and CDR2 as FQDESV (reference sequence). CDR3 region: CAGSLAKVFGVVGELFF. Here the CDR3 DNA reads TGTGCCGGCAGCTTAGCCAAGGTTTTTGGCGTTGTCGGGGAGCTGTTTTTT.

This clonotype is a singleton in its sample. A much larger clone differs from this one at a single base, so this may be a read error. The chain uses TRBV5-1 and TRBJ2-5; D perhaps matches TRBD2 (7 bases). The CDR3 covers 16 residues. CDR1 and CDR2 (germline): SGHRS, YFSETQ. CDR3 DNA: TGCGCCAACAGCTTAGAAAGCGGGACATACCAAGAGACCCAGTACTTC. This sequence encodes CANSLESGTYQETQYF. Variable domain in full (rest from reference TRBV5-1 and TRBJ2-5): KAGVTQTPRYLIKTRGQQVTLSCSPISGHRSVSWYQQTPGQGLQFLFEYFSETQRNKGNFPGRFSGRQFSNSRSEMNVSTLELGDSALYLCANSLESGTYQETQYFGPGTRLLVL.

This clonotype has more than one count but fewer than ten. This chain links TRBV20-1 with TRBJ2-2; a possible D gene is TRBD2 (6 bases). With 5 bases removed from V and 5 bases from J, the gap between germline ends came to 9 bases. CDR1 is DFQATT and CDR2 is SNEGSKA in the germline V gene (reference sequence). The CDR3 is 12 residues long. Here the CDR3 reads CSADRETGELFF. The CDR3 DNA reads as TGCAGTGCTGATCGGGAGACCGGGGAGCTGTTTTTT.